This T cell receptor beta chain was found in a study of blood T cell repertoires in COVID-19. Study details: Samples of COVID-19 (acute and convalescent) were obtained from the United States, Italy and Spain. PBMCs, B-cell-depleted T cells, or T cells were the source of the cDNA or gDNA that made up the material.

Germline V gene lookup returns CDR1 GTSNPN and CDR2 SVGIG (reference sequence). The CDR3 loop spans 13 amino acids. The germline V and J ends were trimmed by 4 bases and 6 bases, with 14 bases remaining between them. In the authors' workflow: For nucleated cells, counts were estimated from reference gene primer amplification. Generated by immunoSEQ multiplex PCR, the TCRdb table keeps only in-frame clones and is missing some. The D gene and trimming were derived from the DNA, and the V and J assignments and clone size from that table. The sample yields about 110,000 clones, about 85% seen once. This clonotype originated in a human donor in a cohort sampled during active COVID-19. Sequences were obtained from peripheral blood. This chain links TRBV30 with TRBJ2-3; tentative D call: TRBD1 (6 bases). This CDR3 is CAWKLGALDTQYF. CDR3 DNA: TGTGCCTGGAAGCTGGGGGCGCTGGATACGCAGTATTTT.